This TCR beta chain was found in a study of blood T cell repertoires in COVID-19. The CDR3 loop spans 18 amino acids. J lost 1 base, V lost 3 bases, and 9 bases had no gene match. In germline, CDR1 is KGHSH, CDR2 LQKENI. Assay: immunoSEQ multiplex PCR; the TCRdb copy retains only in-frame clones and omits some. This sample has approximately 220,000 clones, with around 83% found just once. Sequenced sample: peripheral blood. This receptor was identified in a woman aged 45-59 years with acute or convalescent COVID-19. The chain is built from TRBV18 and TRBJ2-3; TRBD2 matches 11 bases. CDR3 nucleotides: TGTGCCAGCTCACCTCTAGCGGGAGGTTTCCTTGGCACAGATACGCAGTATTTT. It yields the protein CASSPLAGGFLGTDTQYF.